This record covers a single T cell receptor (beta chain). The antigen is not known. Germline CDR1 and CDR2: SGHVS and FNYEAQ. The CDR3 extends over 14 amino acids. Trimming stripped 3 bases from V and 0 bases from J, with 9 bases between. The data originate from a study of T cell responses to AZD1222 COVID-19 vaccine. Overall study results and limits: Most donors were white British, females outnumbered males, and clonal diversity was possibly underestimated. Sampled repertoires all dated from after the peak T cell response. Baseline testing showed seropositivity in only a handful of AZD1222 recipients. Nearly half of unique spike-specific TCRs reportedly avoided B.1.351 and B.1.1.7 mutated regions.

Only in-frame clones appear in the TCRdb table, and some are missing; sequencing was by immunoSEQ multiplex PCR. The table shows 180,000 or so clones, with 80% to 90% occurring only once. Sequencing was performed on peripheral blood, taken 28 days after the second dose of the MenACWY control vaccine. The source of this sequence is an adult who received the MenACWY meningococcal vaccine as a control. The rearrangement links TRBV7-6 to TRBJ2-7; perhaps TRBD2 as D (6 bases). The CDR3 protein is CASSFSSDSYEQYF. CDR3 in DNA: TGTGCCAGCAGCTTCTCTAGCGACTCCTACGAGCAGTACTTC.